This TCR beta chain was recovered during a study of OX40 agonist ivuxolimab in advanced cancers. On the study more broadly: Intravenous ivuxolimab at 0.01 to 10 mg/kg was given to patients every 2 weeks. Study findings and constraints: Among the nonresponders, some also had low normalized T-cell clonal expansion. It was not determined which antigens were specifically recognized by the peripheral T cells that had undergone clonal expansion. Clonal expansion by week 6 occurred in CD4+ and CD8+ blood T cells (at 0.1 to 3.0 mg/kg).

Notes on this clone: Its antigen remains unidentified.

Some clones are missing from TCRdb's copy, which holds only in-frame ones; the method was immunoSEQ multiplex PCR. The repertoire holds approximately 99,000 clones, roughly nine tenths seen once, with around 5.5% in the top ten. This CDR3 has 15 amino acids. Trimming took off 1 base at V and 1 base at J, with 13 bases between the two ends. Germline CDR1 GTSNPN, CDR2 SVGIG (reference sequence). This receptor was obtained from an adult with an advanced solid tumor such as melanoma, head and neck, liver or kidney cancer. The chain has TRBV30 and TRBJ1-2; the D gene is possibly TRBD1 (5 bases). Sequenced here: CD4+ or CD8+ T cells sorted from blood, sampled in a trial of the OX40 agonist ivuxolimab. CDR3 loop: CAWSDPGGLNYGYTF. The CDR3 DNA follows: TGTGCCTGGAGTGACCCCGGGGGTCTTAACTATGGCTACACCTTC.